This T cell receptor (beta chain) was identified in a study of blood T cell repertoires in COVID-19. As for the study in general: The study drew acute and convalescent COVID-19 samples from the United States, Italy and Spain. PBMCs, B-cell-depleted T cells, or T cells were the source of the cDNA or gDNA that made up the material.

J lost 10 bases, V lost 4 bases, and 11 bases had no gene match. Germline loops: CDR1 ENHRY, CDR2 SYGVKD. The CDR3 sequence is 15 residues long. Original data processing: By means of reference gene primer amplification, nucleated cell counts were estimated. The table came from immunoSEQ multiplex PCR; TCRdb's copy has only in-frame clones and leaves some out. That table is the source of V, J and clone size, and D and trimming were worked out from the DNA. The sample records 85,000 to 90,000 clones, about 83% being singletons. Sample: peripheral blood. The V gene is TRBV10-3, the J gene TRBJ2-1; 9 nucleotides match TRBD2. The sequence derives from a human donor in a cohort sampled during active COVID-19. The CDR3 region has the DNA TGTGCCATCAGTGGATATAGCGGGAGTGGCGGGGAGCAGTTCTTC. Protein sequence: CAISGYSGSGGEQFF.